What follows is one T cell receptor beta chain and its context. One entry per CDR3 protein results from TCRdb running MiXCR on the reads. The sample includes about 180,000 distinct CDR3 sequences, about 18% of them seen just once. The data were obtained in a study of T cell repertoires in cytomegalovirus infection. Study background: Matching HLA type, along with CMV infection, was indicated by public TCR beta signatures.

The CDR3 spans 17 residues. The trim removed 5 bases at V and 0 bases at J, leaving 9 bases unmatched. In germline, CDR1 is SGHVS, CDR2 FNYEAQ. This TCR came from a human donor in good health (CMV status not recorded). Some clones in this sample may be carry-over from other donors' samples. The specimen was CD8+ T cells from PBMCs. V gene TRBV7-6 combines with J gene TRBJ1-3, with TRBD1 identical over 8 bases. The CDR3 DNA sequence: TGTGCCAGCAGCCCAGGGGGCGCAGATTACTCTGGAAACACCATATATTTT. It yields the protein CASSPGGADYSGNTIYF.